Listed here are 6 T cell receptor beta chains from one sample, sequenced in a study of blood T cell repertoires in COVID-19. TCRdb's table, derived via immunoSEQ multiplex PCR, lists solely in-frame clones and lacks some. The sample holds over 200,000 clones, roughly four fifths seen once. Source material: PBMCs or T cells enriched from blood (not recorded which). The receptor source for this set is a man aged 60 to 75 who had recovered from COVID-19.

The chain is built from TRBV7-9 and TRBJ1-4, with TRBD1 matching over 9 bases. The CDR3 has 14 amino acids. Germline V gives CDR1 SEHNR, CDR2 FQNEAQ (reference sequence). Unmatched junction bases numbered 3, after V lost 5 bases and J lost 5 bases. DNA of the CDR3: TGTGCCAGCAGCACGGGACAGGGAAATGAAAAACTGTTTTTT. It codes for CASSTGQGNEKLFF. The full variable domain, its missing parts supplied by reference TRBV7-9 and TRBJ1-4, is DTGVSQNPRHKITKRGQNVTFRCDPISEHNRLYWYRQTLGQGPEFLTYFQNEAQLEKSRLLSDRFSAERPKGSFSTLEIQRTEQGDSAMYLCASSTGQGNEKLFFGSGTQLSVL.

This clone has only one observation. The chain recombines TRBV10-3 with TRBJ2-3; 7 bases line up with TRBD2. The CDR3 runs 15 residues. Trimming at V came to 6 bases and at J to 4 bases, leaving 10 bases not matched to a gene. Germline assignment: CDR1 ENHRY and CDR2 SYGVKD. This CDR3 is CAIRAGTNHADTQYF. The CDR3 nucleotides read TGTGCCATCAGGGCCGGGACTAACCACGCAGATACGCAGTATTTT.

The J gene is TRBJ2-5, the V gene TRBV3-1 (or the pseudogene TRBV3-2); TRBD2 matches at 9 bases. The germline CDR1 and CDR2 sequences are LGHDT and YNNKEL (reference sequence). The CDR3 runs 17 residues. Trimming cost V 0 bases and J 1 base; bases outside gene matches: 6. The CDR3 spells CASSQEVLAGFQETQYF. For the CDR3, the DNA is TGTGCCAGCAGCCAAGAGGTTCTAGCGGGGTTCCAAGAGACCCAGTACTTC.

The chain links TRBV11-2 to TRBJ1-1, with D perhaps matching TRBD1 (5 bases). The V and J ends lost 1 base and 4 bases respectively, with 10 bases between them. CDR1 is SGHAT and CDR2 is FQNNGV in the germline V gene. The CDR3 sequence is 14 residues long. CDR3 nucleotide sequence: TGTGCCAGCAGCTTAGGGGTCAGGGTCACTGAAGCTTTCTTT. Its protein product is CASSLGVRVTEAFF.

This rearrangement joins TRBV6-5 to TRBJ1-5; tentative D call: TRBD1 (6 bases). The CDR3 is made up of 13 amino acids. CDR1 MNHEY and CDR2 SVGAGI come from the germline V gene. Trimming left V 7 bases short and J 6 bases short, with 13 bases between. This CDR3 reads CASNRDFGQPQHF. The CDR3 region has the DNA TGTGCCAGCAACAGGGATTTTGGTCAGCCCCAGCATTTT.

This clone was observed a handful of times. The rearrangement joins TRBV5-1 to TRBJ1-4; 9 nucleotides match TRBD1. Germline lookup yields CDR1 SGHRS and CDR2 YFSETQ. CDR3 length equals 15 residues. The junction had 5 bases not matched to a gene; V was cut back by 3 bases and J by 5 bases. CDR3 coding DNA: TGCGCCAGCAGCTGGGGGGACAGGGCCAATGAAAAACTGTTTTTT. Encoded protein: CASSWGDRANEKLFF. Combining the CDR3 with reference TRBV5-1 and TRBJ1-4 gives the whole variable domain KAGVTQTPRYLIKTRGQQVTLSCSPISGHRSVSWYQQTPGQGLQFLFEYFSETQRNKGNFPGRFSGRQFSNSRSEMNVSTLELGDSALYLCASSWGDRANEKLFFGSGTQLSVL.